This T cell receptor beta chain was captured in a study of T cell responses to AZD1222 COVID-19 vaccine. The CDR3 is made up of 13 amino acids. V lost 0 bases and J lost 8, with 11 bases in between. Per germline, CDR1 SGDLS and CDR2 YYNGEE. Points from the study as a whole: The donor group comprised mostly white British people and more females; the analysis possibly underestimated clonal diversity. As reported, nearly half of all spike-specific TCRs target variant regions that are unmutated. Only after the peak T cell response were repertoires sampled.

This clone was detected only once. Its antigen is not known. Clones were read by immunoSEQ multiplex PCR, and TCRdb kept only the in-frame ones, dropping some. The top ten clones hold roughly 3.6% of a sample with over 100,000 clones, around nine tenths of them seen once. The origin of this receptor is an adult in good health. Sample: peripheral blood, taken on day 0 of AZD1222 vaccination. This sequence joins TRBV9 and TRBJ1-2, with D possibly matching TRBD1 (6 bases). The CDR3 loop is CASSVGAGVGYTF. In DNA form, the CDR3 reads TGTGCCAGCAGCGTAGGGGCAGGGGTAGGCTACACCTTC.